The 30 T cell receptor beta chains given below trace back to one sample, sequenced in a study of Graves' ophthalmopathy and Graves' hyperthyroidism. RNA transcripts were the source from which TCR beta CDR3 regions were amplified. HTBI-primed first-round RT-PCR preceded second-round multiplex PCR. TCRdb re-derived calls from the multiplex PCR reads in MiXCR, one entry per CDR3 protein. Of over a million distinct CDR3 sequences detected, roughly 35% appear once; the ten largest clones hold 11%. The sequenced sample was peripheral blood or thyroid tissue (not recorded which). Source of these receptors: an adult man with Graves' hyperthyroidism.

This clonotype was seen a handful of times. This rearrangement joins TRBV5-8 to TRBJ2-7, with D uncertain. The germline V gene has CDR1 SGHTS and CDR2 YDEGEE. The CDR3 is 14 residues long. V lost 1 base to trimming and J lost 2 bases, with 10 bases between them. CDR3 nucleotides: TGTGCCAGCAGCTTGACAGATCTAACCTACGAGCAGTACTTC. Translating gives CASSLTDLTYEQYF. The complete variable domain, with remaining parts taken from reference TRBV5-8 and TRBJ2-7, reads EAGVTQSPTHLIKTRGQQATLRCSPISGHTSVYWYQQALGLGLQFLLWYDEGEERNRGNFPPRFSGRQFPNYSSELNVNALELEDSALYLCASSLTDLTYEQYFGPGTRLTVT.

The CDR3 coding sequence is TGCGCCAGCAGCTACGGATCCGGGCAAGAGACCCAGTACTTC. Protein sequence: CASSYGSGQETQYF. The chain is built from TRBV5-1 and TRBJ2-5; D not resolved. The CDR3 runs 14 residues. The germline CDR1 and CDR2 sequences are SGHRS and YFSETQ. V was pared by 3 bases and J by 2 bases, with 11 bases between.

This clonotype came up many times. This sequence joins TRBV19 and TRBJ1-5; 8 nucleotides match TRBD1. CDR1 and CDR2 from the germline V gene are LNHDA and SQIVND (reference sequence). The CDR3 contains 14 residues. After removal of 9 bases from V and 4 bases from J, the junction contained 8 bases not matched to a gene. CDR3 residues: CASSVTGGNQPQHF. DNA of the CDR3: TGTGCCAGCAGCGTAACAGGGGGGAATCAGCCCCAGCATTTT.

This clonotype was detected only a few times. The rearrangement links TRBV9 to TRBJ1-3; maybe TRBD1 (5 bases). Trimming left V 3 bases short and J 2 bases short, with 9 bases between. The CDR3 consists of 14 residues. Germline CDR1 and CDR2: SGDLS and YYNGEE. DNA of the CDR3: TGTGCCAGCAGCGAGACAGATACTGGAAACACCATATATTTT. Translating it yields CASSETDTGNTIYF.

A few counts support this clonotype. The rearrangement links TRBV14 to TRBJ2-5, with unresolved D. The CDR3 length is 17 residues. V shed 1 base and J shed 5 bases, with 20 bases lying between them. Germline V lookup: CDR1 SGHDN, CDR2 FVKESK. The CDR3 is CASSQGRGRRSLETQYF. The DNA of the CDR3 is TGTGCCAGCAGCCAAGGACGCGGACGGCGGTCCTTGGAGACCCAGTACTTC.

This sequence joins TRBV19 and TRBJ2-5, with a weak D call TRBD1 (6 bases). CDR1 is LNHDA, CDR2 SQIVND, per germline (reference sequence). CDR3 length: 14 amino acids. Trimming left V 4 bases short and J 5 bases short, with 14 bases between. CDR3 DNA sequence: TGTGCCAGTAGTACCTCAGGGGTGGAGGAGACCCAGTACTTC. Protein: CASSTSGVEETQYF.

In its sample, this clonotype was seen many times. J is TRBJ1-2 and V is TRBV27; possible D gene TRBD1, 6 bases. The CDR3 totals 13 residues. Germline values: CDR1 MNHEY, CDR2 SMNVEV (reference sequence). V shed 6 bases and J shed 5 bases, with 13 bases lying between them. The CDR3 sequence is CASRPQGEYGYTF. The CDR3 nucleotides read TGTGCCAGCAGGCCACAGGGAGAATATGGCTACACCTTC.

The table lists this clonotype with a few counts. The V gene is TRBV4-3, the J gene TRBJ1-3; D gene uncertain. Germline V lookup: CDR1 LGHNA, CDR2 YSLEER. This CDR3 has 16 residues. Deletions cut 0 bases from V and 0 bases from J, with 9 bases between. In DNA, the CDR3 is TGCGCCAGCAGCCAAGATCTGGCGGGCTCTGGAAACACCATATATTTT. Translation: CASSQDLAGSGNTIYF.

V and J are TRBV20-1 and TRBJ2-5; 12 bases line up with TRBD2. With V trimmed by 2 bases and J by 5 bases, 6 bases remained unmatched. The length of the CDR3 is 15 residues. In germline, CDR1 is DFQATT, CDR2 SNEGSKA (reference sequence). For the CDR3, the DNA is TGCAGTGCTAGACTAGCGGGAGGGCCGGAGGAGACCCAGTACTTC. Translation gives CSARLAGGPEETQYF.

The V and J genes are TRBV6-5 and TRBJ2-2, with unresolved D. Germline loops: CDR1 MNHEY, CDR2 SVGAGI. This CDR3 contains 17 residues. Trimming shortened V by 5 bases and J by 0 bases, and 16 bases separated the two germline ends. CDR3 bases: TGTGCCAGCAGTCTTACAACGTGGGCCGCGAACACCGGGGAGCTGTTTTTT. It specifies CASSLTTWAANTGELFF.

This clonotype was counted ten times or more. The V call is TRBV7-9, the J call TRBJ2-7; D perhaps matches TRBD1 (7 bases). The CDR3 is 15 amino acids. Trimming left V 5 bases short and J 1 base short, with 15 bases between. CDR1 and CDR2 from the germline V gene are SEHNR and FQNEAQ (reference sequence). The CDR3 reads CASSAGQSSSYEQYF. CDR3 DNA sequence: TGTGCCAGCAGCGCGGGACAGAGTTCTTCCTACGAGCAGTACTTC.

Details on this clonotype: A junction boundary mismatches the germline segment, possibly from a read error. The chain links TRBV5-5 to TRBJ2-5; possible D gene TRBD2, 5 bases. CDR3 length equals 15 residues. Germline assignment: CDR1 SGHKS and CDR2 YYEKEE (reference sequence). The CDR3 DNA is TGTGCCAGCAGCTTGGATGGGAGCCGTGAAGAGGCCCAGTACTTC. Residues: CASSLDGSREEAQYF.

As to this clonotype: A read error is possible here, since a much larger clone lies one base away. The gene calls are TRBV5-1 and TRBJ1-5; 8 nucleotides match TRBD1. The CDR3 is made up of 15 amino acids. Germline V gene lookup returns CDR1 SGHRS and CDR2 YFSETQ. V lost 3 bases to trimming and J lost 6 bases; unmatched junction nucleotides: 8. The CDR3 DNA sequence: TGCGCCAGCAGCTCGGGGGGACAGGCTTTTCAGCCCCAGCATTTT. This encodes CASSSGGQAFQPQHF. Complete variable domain (other parts from reference TRBV5-1 and TRBJ1-5): KAGVTQTPRYLIKTRGQQVTLSCSPISGHRSVSWYQQTPGQGLQFLFEYFSETQRNKGNFPGRFSGRQFSNSRSEMNVSTLELGDSALYLCASSSGGQAFQPQHFGDGTRLSIL.

This clonotype occurred many times. The V and J genes are TRBV10-2 and TRBJ2-7, with D hard to call. Trimming stripped 7 bases from V and 3 bases from J, with 13 bases between. CDR1 is WSHSY and CDR2 is SAAADI in the germline V gene. This CDR3 has 13 residues. CDR3 sequence: CASKAPHYYEQYF. CDR3 in DNA: TGCGCCAGCAAGGCCCCCCACTACTACGAGCAGTACTTC.

Remarks on this clonotype: Being one base from a much bigger clone, this may be a read error. This rearrangement joins TRBV7-8 to TRBJ2-5; 8 bases fit TRBD2. The germline gives CDR1 SGHVS, CDR2 FQNEAQ. The CDR3 has 15 amino acids. The CDR3 DNA sequence: TGCGCCAGCAGCCAAGTATCGGGAGGGGGAGAGACCCAGTACTTC. Protein sequence: CASSQVSGGGETQYF.

This clonotype was detected only a few times. The V gene is TRBV27, the J gene TRBJ2-7; TRBD2 might be the D (5 bases). V lost 2 bases and J lost 6, with 11 bases in between. The CDR3 consists of 13 residues. Germline CDR1 is MNHEY and CDR2 is SMNVEV (reference sequence). CDR3 protein: CASSLASGIEQYF. The DNA of the CDR3 is TGTGCCAGCAGTTTAGCTTCCGGGATCGAGCAGTACTTC.

The chain combines TRBV6-5 with TRBJ2-7; 7 bases line up with TRBD1. The trim removed 2 bases at V and 2 bases at J, leaving 6 bases unmatched. The CDR3 has 15 amino acids. Germline CDR1 MNHEY, CDR2 SVGAGI. CDR3 region: CASSYDRDSPYEQYF. In DNA form, the CDR3 reads TGTGCCAGCAGTTACGACCGGGACAGCCCCTACGAGCAGTACTTC.

This clonotype has at least ten counts. The chain combines TRBV20-1 with TRBJ1-2; no clear D. Germline V gene lookup returns CDR1 DFQATT and CDR2 SNEGSKA (reference sequence). The CDR3 has 13 amino acids. V lost 3 bases, J lost 4 bases, and 12 bases lay in between. The DNA of the CDR3 is TGCAGTGCTAGTTACCAGTATCCCTATGGCTACACCTTC. Translation: CSASYQYPYGYTF.

Concerning this clonotype itself: Sequence at one end of the junction differs from germline and may be a read error. This chain joins TRBV9 and TRBJ2-1; 13 bases match TRBD2. This CDR3 has 17 amino acids. The germline V gene has CDR1 SGDLS and CDR2 YYNGEE. CDR3 in DNA: TGTGCCAGCAGCTTCCGGACTAGCGGGAGCTCCTACAATGAGCAGTCCTTC. This translates into CASSFRTSGSSYNEQSF.

This chain links TRBV6-5 with TRBJ1-5; 10 bases fit TRBD1. Losses at the gene ends were 5 bases for V and 2 bases for J; bases not matched to a gene: 21. Germline values: CDR1 MNHEY, CDR2 SVGAGI. The CDR3 consists of 21 residues. The CDR3 protein is CASSDGSWETGGFGRNQPQHF. CDR3 DNA sequence: TGTGCCAGCAGTGACGGCAGTTGGGAGACAGGGGGCTTTGGGCGCAATCAGCCCCAGCATTTT.

This clonotype was seen ten or more times. The chain employs TRBV29-1 and TRBJ1-2; D is uncertain. V lost 1 base to trimming and J lost 0 bases, with 0 bases between them. Germline loops: CDR1 SQVTM, CDR2 ANQGSEA. The CDR3 runs 11 residues. The CDR3: CSVEANYGYTF. The DNA for the CDR3 is TGCAGCGTTGAAGCTAACTATGGCTACACCTTC.

Note on this clonotype: Germline is not matched at one junction end, which may reflect a read error. The gene calls are TRBV29-1 and TRBJ1-1; no definite D call. Germline CDR1 SQVTM, CDR2 ANQGSEA. The CDR3 runs to 13 residues. This CDR3 reads CSVEHGRNTGAFF. As DNA, the CDR3 is TGCAGCGTTGAACACGGCAGGAACACTGGAGCTTTCTTT.

The chain carries TRBV5-1 and TRBJ2-2; 7 positions agree with TRBD1. With 7 bases clipped from V and 2 bases from J, the junction kept 17 bases outside the gene matches. CDR1 is SGHRS and CDR2 is YFSETQ in the germline V gene. The CDR3 is 18 residues long. The CDR3 spells CASHPVGQRQGNTGELFF. For the CDR3, the DNA is TGCGCCAGCCATCCAGTCGGCCAGAGACAGGGAAACACCGGGGAGCTGTTTTTT.

This clonotype appeared a single time. A much larger clone differs by one base, so this may be a read error. This rearrangement joins TRBV25-1 to TRBJ2-5; either TRBD1 or TRBD2 may fit D (5 bases each). CDR3 length: 11 amino acids. CDR1 is MGHDK and CDR2 is SYGVNS in the germline V gene. As DNA, the CDR3 is TGTGCCAGCAAAGTGGGGGAGACCCGGTACTTC. Translating it yields CASKVGETRYF.

This clonotype was recorded at least ten times. The chain links TRBV29-1 to TRBJ2-7; TRBD1 matches at 7 bases. Looked up from germline, CDR1 is SQVTM and CDR2 is ANQGSEA. The CDR3 has 15 amino acids. Trimming took 6 bases from V and 4 from J; bases not matched to a gene: 15. CDR3 bases: TGCAGCGTCCTCGCCTCCCCCGGGACAGATTACGAGCAGTACTTC. As protein: CSVLASPGTDYEQYF.

This clonotype appeared a single time. This chain joins TRBV7-2 and TRBJ1-4; maybe TRBD1 (5 bases). V lost 5 bases and J lost 5, with 18 bases in between. The germline V gene has CDR1 SGHTA and CDR2 FQGNSA. CDR3 length: 16 amino acids. DNA for the CDR3: TGTGCCAGCAGCCTCTCGAGAGCCAGGGAAAATGAAAAACTGTTTTTT. Translating it yields CASSLSRARENEKLFF.

This clonotype was seen only a few times. The chain couples TRBV7-2 to TRBJ2-2, with a tentative D call TRBD1 (6 bases). Germline V gene sequence: CDR1 SGHTA, CDR2 FQGNSA. Trimming cost V 7 bases and J 5 bases, with 11 bases left between them. The CDR3 is made up of 13 amino acids. CDR3 nucleotide sequence: TGTGCCAGCAACAGGGAAGGGACCGGGGAGCTGTTTTTT. Translating gives CASNREGTGELFF.

The rearrangement uses TRBV6-5 and TRBJ2-7; TRBD1 agrees at 8 bases. From germline, CDR1 is MNHEY and CDR2 SVGAGI. The CDR3 runs 13 residues. V lost 6 bases to trimming and J lost 6 bases; unmatched junction nucleotides: 7. CDR3 bases: TGTGCCAGCAGGTCAGATGACAGGGGCGAGCAGTACTTC. Translating it yields CASRSDDRGEQYF.

The V call is TRBV24-1, the J call TRBJ2-5, with TRBD1 matching 9 bases. There are 12 residues in the CDR3. Per germline, CDR1 KGHDR and CDR2 SFDVKD. The CDR3 region is CATGGNWETQYF. CDR3 nucleotide sequence: TGTGCGACAGGGGGAAACTGGGAGACCCAGTACTTC.

This clonotype was seen many times. The chain carries TRBV20-1 and TRBJ1-2, with 10 bases lining up with TRBD1. The CDR3 runs to 14 residues. Germline V gene lookup returns CDR1 DFQATT and CDR2 SNEGSKA (reference sequence). V was clipped by 3 bases and J by 6 bases; unmatched bases: 7. DNA for the CDR3: TGCAGTGCTAGGTGGGACAGGGGAACTCATGGCTACACCTTC. This gives the protein CSARWDRGTHGYTF.